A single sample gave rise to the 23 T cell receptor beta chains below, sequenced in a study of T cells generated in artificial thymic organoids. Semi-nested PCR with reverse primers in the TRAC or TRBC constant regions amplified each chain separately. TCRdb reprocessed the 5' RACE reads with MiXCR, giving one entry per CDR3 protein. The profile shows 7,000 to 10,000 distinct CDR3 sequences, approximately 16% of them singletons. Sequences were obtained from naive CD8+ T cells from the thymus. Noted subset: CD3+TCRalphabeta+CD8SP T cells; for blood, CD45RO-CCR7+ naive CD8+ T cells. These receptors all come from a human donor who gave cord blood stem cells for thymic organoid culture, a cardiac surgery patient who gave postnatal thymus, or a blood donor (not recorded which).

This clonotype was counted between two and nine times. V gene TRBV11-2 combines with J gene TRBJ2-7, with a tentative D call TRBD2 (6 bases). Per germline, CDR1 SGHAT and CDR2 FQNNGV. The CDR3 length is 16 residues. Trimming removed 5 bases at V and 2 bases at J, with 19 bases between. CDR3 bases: TGTGCCAGCAGCAAACTTAGCGGTAGACGGACCTACGAGCAGTACTTC. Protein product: CASSKLSGRRTYEQYF.

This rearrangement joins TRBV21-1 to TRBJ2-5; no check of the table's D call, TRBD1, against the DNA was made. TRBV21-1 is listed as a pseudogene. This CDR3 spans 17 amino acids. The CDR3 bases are TGTGCCAGCAGCAAAGCGCAGGCCAGGGGGCCTGAAGAGACCCAGTACTTC. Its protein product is CASSKAQARGPEETQYF.

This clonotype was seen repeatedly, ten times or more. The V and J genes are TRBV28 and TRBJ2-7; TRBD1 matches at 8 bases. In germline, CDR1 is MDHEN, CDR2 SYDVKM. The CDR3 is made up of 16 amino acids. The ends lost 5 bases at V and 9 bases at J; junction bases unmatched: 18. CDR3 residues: CASSPPPGQAFRGQYF. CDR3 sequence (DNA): TGTGCCAGCAGTCCTCCACCGGGACAGGCTTTTCGGGGGCAGTACTTC.

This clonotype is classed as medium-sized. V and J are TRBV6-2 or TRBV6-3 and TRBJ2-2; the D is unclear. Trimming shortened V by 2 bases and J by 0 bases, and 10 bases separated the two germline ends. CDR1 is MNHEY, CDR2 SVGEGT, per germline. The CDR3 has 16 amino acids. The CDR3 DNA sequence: TGTGCCAGCAGTTACCACAACTACCCGAACACCGGGGAGCTGTTTTTT. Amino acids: CASSYHNYPNTGELFF.

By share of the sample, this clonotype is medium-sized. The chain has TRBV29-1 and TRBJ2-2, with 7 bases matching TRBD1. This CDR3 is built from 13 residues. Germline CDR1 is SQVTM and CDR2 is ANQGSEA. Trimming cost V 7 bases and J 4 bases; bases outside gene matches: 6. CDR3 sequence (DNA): TGCAGCGCAGGGGGATCTGGCACCGGGGAGCTGTTTTTT. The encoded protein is CSAGGSGTGELFF.

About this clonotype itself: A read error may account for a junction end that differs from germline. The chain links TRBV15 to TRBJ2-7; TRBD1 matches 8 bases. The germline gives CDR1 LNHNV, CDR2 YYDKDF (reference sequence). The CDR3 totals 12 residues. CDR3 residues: CATSLDRVEPYF. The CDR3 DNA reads TGTGCCACCAGCCTGGACAGGGTCGAGCCGTACTTC.

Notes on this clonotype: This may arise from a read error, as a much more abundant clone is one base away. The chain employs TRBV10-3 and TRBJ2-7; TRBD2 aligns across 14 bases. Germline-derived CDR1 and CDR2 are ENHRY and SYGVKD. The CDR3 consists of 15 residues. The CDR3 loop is CAVSSGTSGGVEQYF. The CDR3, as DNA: TGTGCCGTCAGTAGTGGGACTAGCGGGGGAGTGGAGCAGTACTTC.

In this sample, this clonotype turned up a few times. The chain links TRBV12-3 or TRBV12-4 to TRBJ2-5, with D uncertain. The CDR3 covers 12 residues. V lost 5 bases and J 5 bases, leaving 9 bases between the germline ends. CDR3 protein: CASSPPGETQYF. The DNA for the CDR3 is TGTGCCAGCAGTCCACCCGGGGAGACCCAGTACTTC.

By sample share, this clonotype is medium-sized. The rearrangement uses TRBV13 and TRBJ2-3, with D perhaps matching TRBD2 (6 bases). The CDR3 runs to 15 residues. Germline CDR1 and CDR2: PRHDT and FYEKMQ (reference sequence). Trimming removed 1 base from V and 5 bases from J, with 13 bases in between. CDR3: CASSLVGGDGDTQYF. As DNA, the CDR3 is TGTGCCAGCAGCTTAGTTGGCGGGGATGGAGATACGCAGTATTTT.

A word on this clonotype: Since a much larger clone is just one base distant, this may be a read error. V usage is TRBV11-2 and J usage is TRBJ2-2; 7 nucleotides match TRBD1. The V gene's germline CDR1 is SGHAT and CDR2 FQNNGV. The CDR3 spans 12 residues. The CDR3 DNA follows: TGTGCCGGCAGCTTAGGGGGCCGGGAGCTGTTTTTT. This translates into CAGSLGGRELFF.

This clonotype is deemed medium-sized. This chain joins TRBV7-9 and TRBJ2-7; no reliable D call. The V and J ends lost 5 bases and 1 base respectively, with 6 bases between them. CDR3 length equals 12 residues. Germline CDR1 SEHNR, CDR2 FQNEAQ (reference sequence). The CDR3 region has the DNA TGTGCCAGCAGCCGCGGTTCCTACGAGCAGTACTTC. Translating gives CASSRGSYEQYF.

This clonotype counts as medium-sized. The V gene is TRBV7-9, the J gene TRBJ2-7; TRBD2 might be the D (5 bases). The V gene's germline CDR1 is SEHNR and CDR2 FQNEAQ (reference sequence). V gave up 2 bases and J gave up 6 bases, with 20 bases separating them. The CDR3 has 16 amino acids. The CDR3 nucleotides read TGTGCCAGCAGCTTATCCCTCGGGATTGGCGTGTGCGAGCAGTACTTC. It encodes CASSLSLGIGVCEQYF.

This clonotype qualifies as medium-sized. The DNA of the CDR3 is TGCAGTGCAAACAAACGAGGGGACACTGAAGCTTTCTTT. This encodes CSANKRGDTEAFF. The chain uses TRBV20-1 and TRBJ1-1; a weak D match, TRBD1 (5 bases). Germline V lookup: CDR1 DFQATT, CDR2 SNEGSKA (reference sequence). This CDR3 spans 13 amino acids. Trimming took 6 bases from V and 3 from J, leaving 14 bases between them.

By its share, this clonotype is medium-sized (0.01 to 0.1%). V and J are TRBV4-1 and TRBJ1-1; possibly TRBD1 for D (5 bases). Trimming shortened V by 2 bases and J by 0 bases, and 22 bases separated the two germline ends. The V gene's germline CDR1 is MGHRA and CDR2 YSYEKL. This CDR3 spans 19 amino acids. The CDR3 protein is CASSQPDRRRGTLNTEAFF. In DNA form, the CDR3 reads TGCGCCAGCAGCCAACCCGACCGACGGCGGGGGACCCTGAACACTGAAGCTTTCTTT.

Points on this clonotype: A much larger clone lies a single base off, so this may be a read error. CDR3 loop: CASSSNGRDTQYF. As DNA, the CDR3 is TGTGCCAGCAGCTCCAACGGCAGAGATACGCAGTATTTT. The V call is TRBV7-3, the J call TRBJ2-3; D call uncertain. Trimming stripped 4 bases from V and 5 bases from J, with 10 bases between. CDR1 is SGHTA, CDR2 FQGTGA, per germline. The CDR3 sequence is 13 residues long.

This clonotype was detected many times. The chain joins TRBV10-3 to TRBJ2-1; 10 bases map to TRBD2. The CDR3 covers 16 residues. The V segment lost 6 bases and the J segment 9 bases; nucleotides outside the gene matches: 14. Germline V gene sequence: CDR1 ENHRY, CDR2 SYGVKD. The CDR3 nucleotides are TGTGCCATCAGATCCTCGAGCGGGAGGGCCTCGGGTGAGCAGTTCTTC. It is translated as CAIRSSSGRASGEQFF.

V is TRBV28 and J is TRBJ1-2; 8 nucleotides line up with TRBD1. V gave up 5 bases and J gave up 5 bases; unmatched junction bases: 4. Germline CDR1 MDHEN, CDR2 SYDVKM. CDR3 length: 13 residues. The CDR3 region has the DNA TGTGCCAGCAGTCAGACAGGGGAATATGGCTACACCTTC. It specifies CASSQTGEYGYTF.

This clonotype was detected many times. The CDR3 loop is CASSRLMGSYEQYF. As DNA, the CDR3 is TGCGCCAGCAGCCGGCTGATGGGCTCCTACGAGCAGTACTTC. V is TRBV4-1 and J is TRBJ2-7; D unclear. V lost 4 bases, J lost 0 bases, and 10 bases lay in between. CDR1 and CDR2 from the germline V gene are MGHRA and YSYEKL. This CDR3 spans 14 amino acids.

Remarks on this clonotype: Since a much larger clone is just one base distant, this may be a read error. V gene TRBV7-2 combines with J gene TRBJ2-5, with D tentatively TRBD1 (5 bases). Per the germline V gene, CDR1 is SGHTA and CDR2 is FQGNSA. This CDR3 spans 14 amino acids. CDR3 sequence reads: CASSLMGLGETRYF. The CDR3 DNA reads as TGTGCCAGCAGCTTGATGGGGCTAGGAGAGACCCGGTACTTC.

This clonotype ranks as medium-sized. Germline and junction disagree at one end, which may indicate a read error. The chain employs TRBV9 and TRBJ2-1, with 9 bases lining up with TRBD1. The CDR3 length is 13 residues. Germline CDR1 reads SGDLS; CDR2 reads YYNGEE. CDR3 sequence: CTSSDRGYNEQFF. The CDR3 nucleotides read TGTACCAGCAGCGACAGGGGGTACAATGAGCAGTTCTTC.

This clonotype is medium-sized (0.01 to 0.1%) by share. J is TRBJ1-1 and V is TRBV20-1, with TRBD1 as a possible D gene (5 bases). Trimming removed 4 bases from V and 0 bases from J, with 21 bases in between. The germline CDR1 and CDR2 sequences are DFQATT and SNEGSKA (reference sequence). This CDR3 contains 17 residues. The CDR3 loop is CSAIFRRGAGLNTEAFF. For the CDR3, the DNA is TGCAGTGCTATCTTCCGTCGGGGCGCCGGCTTGAACACTGAAGCTTTCTTT.

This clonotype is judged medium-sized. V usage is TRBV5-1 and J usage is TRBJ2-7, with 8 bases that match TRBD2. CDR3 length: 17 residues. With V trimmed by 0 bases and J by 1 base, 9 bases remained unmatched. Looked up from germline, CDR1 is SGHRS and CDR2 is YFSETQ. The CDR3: CASSLVHDSSGSYEQYF. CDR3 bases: TGCGCCAGCAGCTTGGTACACGACTCTAGCGGGTCCTACGAGCAGTACTTC.

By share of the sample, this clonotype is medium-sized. In nucleotides, the CDR3 is TGCGCCAGCATCGGGGGTTCTGAAGCTTTCTTT. Its protein is CASIGGSEAFF. V usage is TRBV4-1 and J usage is TRBJ1-1, with a weak D call TRBD1 (5 bases). The V end lost 7 bases, the J end lost 6 bases, and 9 bases lay between the germline ends. In germline, CDR1 is MGHRA, CDR2 YSYEKL. CDR3 size: 11 residues.